This passage covers 7 T cell receptor beta chains from one sample sequenced in a study of cytomegalovirus exposure and HLA in healthy donors. 13 Jbeta primers and 60 Vbeta primers were used for the PCR. The data were produced by immunoSEQ multiplex PCR, yet TCRdb's version contains in-frame clones alone and is incomplete. The sample consists of 70,000 to 95,000 clones, roughly 80% of them appearing once. The sample comprised PBMCs. These receptors originate from a middle-aged man in good health and CMV-seronegative.

This clone appeared a few times. The J gene is TRBJ2-1, the V gene TRBV9, with TRBD1 as a possible D gene (6 bases). The CDR3 totals 15 residues. In germline, CDR1 is SGDLS, CDR2 YYNGEE. V gave up 1 base and J gave up 8 bases, with 16 bases separating them. DNA for the CDR3: TGTGCCAGCAGCGTATTGGAAGGTGAGGGGGATGAGCAGTTCTTC. As protein: CASSVLEGEGDEQFF.

The chain combines TRBV29-1 with TRBJ1-1; possibly TRBD1 for D (5 bases). Trimming left V 4 bases short and J 5 bases short, with 11 bases between. The V gene's germline CDR1 is SQVTM and CDR2 ANQGSEA. The CDR3 has 12 residues. Here the CDR3 reads CSVVAGVTEAFF. For the CDR3, the DNA is TGCAGCGTTGTGGCGGGGGTTACTGAAGCTTTCTTT.

The rearrangement uses TRBV9 and TRBJ2-7; D may be TRBD2 (5 bases). CDR1 is SGDLS and CDR2 is YYNGEE in the germline V gene. The CDR3 is 13 amino acids. The V end was cut by 4 bases, the J end by 4 bases, with 12 bases between. Here the CDR3 DNA reads TGTGCCAGCAGCCCACTACTAGGGTACGAGCAGTACTTC. It is translated as CASSPLLGYEQYF. Looking up the rest from reference TRBV9 and TRBJ2-7 gives the full variable domain: DSGVTQTPKHLITATGQRVTLRCSPRSGDLSVYWYQQSLDQGLQFLIQYYNGEERAKGNILERFSAQQFPDLHSELNLSSLELGDSALYFCASSPLLGYEQYFGPGTRLTVT.

The rearrangement links TRBV6-5 to TRBJ1-2; D is unclear. CDR3 length: 13 residues. V lost 5 bases to trimming and J lost 8 bases, with 15 bases between them. CDR1 is MNHEY, CDR2 SVGAGI, per germline. CDR3 DNA sequence: TGTGCCAGCAGTGGAGACGGCCTAAGGGGCTACACCTTC. This encodes CASSGDGLRGYTF.

V gene TRBV19 combines with J gene TRBJ1-4; 7 bases are a match to TRBD1. V shed 9 bases, J shed 8 bases, and the junction held 15 bases outside the gene matches. CDR3 length: 15 residues. Germline V lookup: CDR1 LNHDA, CDR2 SQIVND (reference sequence). CDR3 DNA sequence: TGTGCCAGCCGCCCCCTCCGGGACAGTGGGGAAAAACTGTTTTTT. This gives the protein CASRPLRDSGEKLFF.

Only a few counts were recorded for this clone. The V and J genes are TRBV7-6 and TRBJ2-2, with D possibly matching TRBD1 (5 bases). Germline V gene lookup returns CDR1 SGHVS and CDR2 FNYEAQ. The V and J ends lost 3 bases and 8 bases respectively, with 19 bases between them. The CDR3 is 16 residues long. The CDR3 sequence is CASSFQGRTLTGELFF. The CDR3 DNA follows: TGTGCCAGCAGCTTCCAGGGCAGAACTTTAACTGGGGAGCTGTTTTTT.

The V call is TRBV5-1, the J call TRBJ2-1; D possibly corresponds to TRBD2 (6 bases). CDR3 length equals 15 residues. Germline V lookup: CDR1 SGHRS, CDR2 YFSETQ. V was pared by 0 bases and J by 7 bases, with 14 bases between. Here the CDR3 DNA reads TGCGCCAGCAGCTTGGCCCGGGAGAAGTGGAATGAGCAGTTCTTC. Translating it yields CASSLAREKWNEQFF.